This T cell receptor (beta chain) was observed in a study of shared clonotypes between healthy human individuals. Turning to the study itself: Donor composition was a couple of women and three men, aged 18 to 49.

Execution of the assay was at deep level. Profiled with immunoSEQ multiplex PCR; TCRdb holds only in-frame clones, not every one. The table has about 470,000 clones, about four fifths seen once. Of note for this clone: The target antigen is unknown. A clone one base away is much larger, so this may be a read error.

Germline-derived CDR1 and CDR2 are GTSNPN and SVGIG (reference sequence). There are 15 residues in the CDR3. Study-wide points: Only blood samples were collected, and tissue repertoires likely differ. Clonotype sharing among the donors was expected to vary with sequencing depth.

This clonotype was obtained from a woman aged 40 to 50 in good health. Some clones in this sample may be carry-over from other donors' samples. Sequenced input: PBMCs. This chain joins TRBV30 and TRBJ1-4, with D possibly TRBD1 on 5 matching bases. CDR3 amino acids: CAWSVLGGTNEKLLF. CDR3 nucleotide sequence: TGTGCCTGGAGTGTACTGGGCGGGACTAATGAAAAACTGCTTTTT.